Reported below is one T cell receptor beta chain. Its target is unknown. The data derive from a study of blood T cells in healthy people across ages. Study results and caveats: A strong correlation between TCR beta diversity and naive T cell percentage was seen.

Primers used in a second PCR of roughly 6 to 12 cycles were a sample-barcoded 5' primer and a J-beta primer mix. Through a template-switch adaptor with 12 random nucleotides, each cDNA molecule received a tag. One entry per CDR3 protein results from TCRdb running MiXCR on the 5' RACE reads. Found here are 790,000 or so distinct CDR3 sequences, about 47% of them singletons; the top ten hold about a sixth. In germline, CDR1 is DFQATT, CDR2 SNEGSKA (reference sequence). The CDR3 is 13 amino acids. Trimming left V 0 bases short and J 4 bases short, with 6 bases between. The gene calls are TRBV20-1 and TRBJ2-2; D perhaps matches TRBD2 (5 bases). Sequenced: blood. This sequence was found in a man older than 75 in good health. The CDR3 nucleotides are TGCAGTGCTAGAGATCTAGCCACCGGGGAGCTGTTTTTT. It is translated as CSARDLATGELFF.